This entry lists 31 T cell receptor beta chains sequenced from one sample in a study of long-term antiretroviral therapy in people with HIV. The libraries were made with immunoSEQ v3.0 at survey level. Measured with immunoSEQ multiplex PCR; TCRdb has only the in-frame clones, and not every one. The sample has roughly 28,000 clones; 80% are singletons. Specimen: unsorted PBMCs, collected 0.3 years after starting antiretroviral therapy. The source is a middle-aged man with HIV.

This clone was observed a handful of times. V usage is TRBV4-2 and J usage is TRBJ1-2; no firm D call. The CDR3 runs 13 residues. Trimming removed 1 base at V and 8 bases at J, with 11 bases between. CDR1 and CDR2 from the germline V gene are LGHNA and YNFKEQ. CDR3 amino acids: CASSQGPAKGYTF. Here the CDR3 DNA reads TGTGCCAGCAGCCAAGGGCCCGCTAAGGGCTACACCTTC.

The chain uses TRBV4-3 and TRBJ2-1; D is tentatively TRBD1 or TRBD2 (5 bases each). The ends were cut back, 0 bases at V and 3 bases at J, with 12 bases in the middle. Germline values: CDR1 LGHNA, CDR2 YSLEER. The CDR3 is 16 amino acids. CDR3 loop: CASSQDHRGDYNEQFF. In nucleotides, the CDR3 is TGCGCCAGCAGCCAAGATCACAGAGGGGACTACAATGAGCAGTTCTTC.

The CDR3 is CASSIVSGYEQYF. For the CDR3, the DNA is TGTGCCAGTAGTATAGTAAGTGGGTACGAGCAGTACTTC. V and J are TRBV19 and TRBJ2-7; D unresolved. The germline CDR1 and CDR2 sequences are LNHDA and SQIVND (reference sequence). The CDR3 length is 13 residues. V lost 1 base and J 4 bases, leaving 8 bases between the germline ends. The whole variable domain, remainder taken from reference TRBV19 and TRBJ2-7, is DGGITQSPKYLFRKEGQNVTLSCEQNLNHDAMYWYRQDPGQGLRLIYYSQIVNDFQKGDIAEGYSVSREKKESFPLTVTSAQKNPTAFYLCASSIVSGYEQYFGPGTRLTVT.

V and J are TRBV7-8 and TRBJ2-7; D is uncertain. CDR3 length equals 12 residues. CDR1 SGHVS and CDR2 FQNEAQ come from the germline V gene. The ends were cut back, 4 bases at V and 6 bases at J, with 10 bases in the middle. The CDR3 region is CASSSTPPEQYF. DNA for the CDR3: TGTGCCAGCAGCTCTACTCCCCCCGAGCAGTACTTC.

This clone has only a few counts. The chain recombines TRBV9 with TRBJ2-3; TRBD1 aligns across 11 bases. After removal of 0 bases from V and 4 bases from J, the junction contained 10 bases not matched to a gene. The CDR3 loop spans 18 amino acids. CDR1 SGDLS and CDR2 YYNGEE come from the germline V gene. CDR3 nucleotides: TGTGCCAGCAGCGTAGAGTCAAGGACAGGGGGCCCCCCAGATACGCAGTATTTT. As protein: CASSVESRTGGPPDTQYF.

The V and J genes are TRBV11-2 and TRBJ2-7; 8 bases agree with TRBD2. Germline CDR1 reads SGHAT; CDR2 reads FQNNGV. The V segment lost 5 bases and the J segment 6 bases; nucleotides outside the gene matches: 12. The CDR3 spans 15 residues. CDR3 coding DNA: TGTGCCAGCAGCCTCCTTACGGGGGGGCCGGTCGAGCAGTACTTC. Its protein product is CASSLLTGGPVEQYF.

This clone was seen once. The chain combines TRBV6-5 with TRBJ2-7; 11 positions agree with TRBD2. With 0 bases clipped from V and 2 bases from J, the junction kept 0 bases outside the gene matches. Looked up from germline, CDR1 is MNHEY and CDR2 is SVGAGI. CDR3 length: 15 residues. CDR3 residues: CASSYSTSGAYEQYF. The CDR3, as DNA: TGTGCCAGCAGTTACTCGACTAGCGGGGCCTACGAGCAGTACTTC.

This chain joins TRBV2 and TRBJ2-5; the match to TRBD1 covers 8 bases. This CDR3 has 16 residues. The germline CDR1 and CDR2 sequences are SNHLY and FYNNEI. Trimming removed 1 base from V and 5 bases from J; junction bases left unmatched: 9. The CDR3 nucleotides are TGTGCCAGCAGTGAAGGGGCAGGGGGCCTCTGGGAGACCCAGTACTTC. This gives the protein CASSEGAGGLWETQYF.

Within the sample, this clone is medium-sized (0.01 to 0.1%). Other nucleotide sequences in the sample specify the same CDR3. The chain combines TRBV4-3 with TRBJ2-7; 8 bases match TRBD1. V was pared by 2 bases and J by 7 bases, with 4 bases of the junction left unmatched. This CDR3 region has 13 residues. CDR1 is LGHNA and CDR2 is YSLEER in the germline V gene. Here the CDR3 reads CASSQRTGREQYF. CDR3 coding DNA: TGCGCCAGCAGCCAAAGGACAGGGAGGGAGCAGTACTTC.

In its sample, this clone was seen a few times. The chain employs TRBV28 and TRBJ1-5; D not resolved. CDR1 and CDR2 from the germline V gene are MDHEN and SYDVKM. This CDR3 has 14 residues. V was clipped by 8 bases and J by 4 bases, with 15 bases between them. CDR3 DNA sequence: TGTGCCAGCCAGTTTGGGTACGGAAATCAGCCCCAGCATTTT. Its protein product is CASQFGYGNQPQHF. The full variable domain, rest sourced from reference TRBV28 and TRBJ1-5, is DVKVTQSSRYLVKRTGEKVFLECVQDMDHENMFWYRQDPGLGLRLIYFSYDVKMKEKGDIPEGYSVSREKKERFSLILESASTNQTSMYLCASQFGYGNQPQHFGDGTRLSIL.

CDR3 sequence: CASSYDSTGELFF. DNA for the CDR3: TGTGCCAGCAGTTACGACAGCACCGGGGAGCTGTTTTTT. The chain employs TRBV6-5 and TRBJ2-2, with D tentatively TRBD1 (5 bases). The CDR3 spans 13 residues. In germline, CDR1 is MNHEY, CDR2 SVGAGI. V shed 2 bases and J shed 4 bases, with 5 bases lying between them.

The rearrangement joins TRBV18 to TRBJ1-5; D remains unclear. This CDR3 has 12 amino acids. Trimming removed 5 bases from V and 3 bases from J, with 5 bases in between. Germline-derived CDR1 and CDR2 are KGHSH and LQKENI. The CDR3 nucleotides are TGTGCCAGCTCAGAGCCCAATCAGCCCCAGCATTTT. This codes for CASSEPNQPQHF.

The chain links TRBV18 to TRBJ1-1; D unresolved. In germline, CDR1 is KGHSH, CDR2 LQKENI. The germline V and J ends were trimmed by 2 bases and 2 bases, with 12 bases remaining between them. The length of the CDR3 is 15 residues. The CDR3 DNA sequence: TGTGCCAGCTCACCATTCGGGGATCAAAACACTGAAGCTTTCTTT. Its protein is CASSPFGDQNTEAFF.

This clone was observed a handful of times. DNA for the CDR3: TGTGCCAGCAGCCGCGGGAGGTCCGAGCAGTACTTC. The encoded protein is CASSRGRSEQYF. The chain combines TRBV7-9 with TRBJ2-7, with TRBD2 matching over 8 bases. This CDR3 region has 12 residues. CDR1 is SEHNR and CDR2 is FQNEAQ in the germline V gene (reference sequence). Trimming at V came to 5 bases and at J to 6 bases, leaving 3 bases not matched to a gene.

The chain carries TRBV11-3 and TRBJ2-1, with 7 bases aligning to TRBD1. The CDR3 runs 15 residues. CDR1 and CDR2 from the germline V gene are SGHNT and YENEEA. J was trimmed by 7 bases and V by 5 bases; bases with no gene match: 11. CDR3 DNA sequence: TGTGCCAGCAGCCCCGACAGGGCTAGAGAGAATGAGCAGTTCTTC. Its protein is CASSPDRARENEQFF.

The chain joins TRBV30 to TRBJ1-5, with 7 bases identical to TRBD1. J lost 2 bases, V lost 2 bases, and 3 bases had no gene match. The CDR3 is made up of 14 amino acids. Germline V gene lookup returns CDR1 GTSNPN and CDR2 SVGIG (reference sequence). The CDR3 is CAWSKGARNQPQHF. CDR3 DNA sequence: TGTGCCTGGAGTAAGGGGGCGCGCAATCAGCCCCAGCATTTT.

V and J are TRBV19 and TRBJ1-5; TRBD1 aligns across 7 bases. The CDR3 length is 16 residues. CDR1 is LNHDA, CDR2 SQIVND, per germline (reference sequence). J was trimmed by 7 bases and V by 4 bases; bases with no gene match: 13. This CDR3 is CASSTSQGRVRQPQHF. The CDR3 DNA reads as TGTGCCAGTAGTACCTCACAGGGGCGAGTGCGACAGCCCCAGCATTTT.

V is TRBV6-5 and J is TRBJ1-4; D not resolved. The ends were cut back, 6 bases at V and 3 bases at J, with 5 bases in the middle. This CDR3 spans 12 amino acids. CDR1 MNHEY and CDR2 SVGAGI come from the germline V gene. The CDR3 DNA reads TGTGCCAGCAGGAGTCCTAATGAAAAACTGTTTTTT. This translates into CASRSPNEKLFF.

This clone has a single count. The J gene is TRBJ2-1, the V gene TRBV9, with D maybe TRBD1 (5 bases). Deletions cut 4 bases from V and 7 bases from J, with 18 bases between. Germline lookup yields CDR1 SGDLS and CDR2 YYNGEE. The CDR3 covers 15 residues. The CDR3 is CASSLQRQGGNEQFF. CDR3 nucleotide sequence: TGTGCCAGCAGCCTCCAGAGGCAGGGCGGAAATGAGCAGTTCTTC. Based on the CDR3 plus reference TRBV9 and TRBJ2-1, the full variable domain is DSGVTQTPKHLITATGQRVTLRCSPRSGDLSVYWYQQSLDQGLQFLIQYYNGEERAKGNILERFSAQQFPDLHSELNLSSLELGDSALYFCASSLQRQGGNEQFFGPGTRLTVL.

This chain uses TRBV25-1 with TRBJ2-5; weak D call: TRBD2 (6 bases). Germline CDR1 reads MGHDK; CDR2 reads SYGVNS. This CDR3 contains 14 residues. Trimming removed 3 bases from V and 1 base from J, with 9 bases in between. The CDR3 region is CASSDWDFQETQYF. For the CDR3, the DNA is TGTGCCAGCAGTGACTGGGACTTCCAAGAGACCCAGTACTTC. The full variable domain, with the rest looked up from reference TRBV25-1 and TRBJ2-5, is EADIYQTPRYLVIGTGKKITLECSQTMGHDKMYWYQQDPGMELHLIHYSYGVNSTEKGDLSSESTVSRIRTEHFPLTLESARPSHTSQYLCASSDWDFQETQYFGPGTRLLVL.

The chain combines TRBV27 with TRBJ2-1, with 7 nucleotides matching TRBD2. CDR1 and CDR2 (germline): MNHEY, SMNVEV (reference sequence). V was pared by 6 bases and J by 2 bases, with 7 bases of the junction left unmatched. CDR3 length equals 15 residues. The chain's CDR3 is CASRPIAGPYNEQFF. In nucleotides, the CDR3 is TGTGCCAGCAGACCCATAGCGGGCCCCTACAATGAGCAGTTCTTC.

The chain has TRBV11-3 and TRBJ2-5; D possibly uses TRBD1 or TRBD2 (5 bases each). V lost 1 base, J lost 1 base, and 13 bases lay in between. This CDR3 has 16 amino acids. The V gene's germline CDR1 is SGHNT and CDR2 YENEEA. CDR3 DNA: TGTGCCAGCAGCTTAGCTGGGACCGGGGTCCAAGAGACCCAGTACTTC. This sequence encodes CASSLAGTGVQETQYF.

This chain links TRBV6-1 with TRBJ2-7; 10 nucleotides line up with TRBD1. The length of the CDR3 is 14 residues. Germline assignment: CDR1 MNHNS and CDR2 SASEGT. The V and J ends lost 4 bases and 4 bases, in that order; junction bases with no gene match: 4. CDR3 in amino acids: CASSATGQGYEQYF. CDR3 bases: TGTGCCAGCAGTGCTACGGGACAGGGGTACGAGCAGTACTTC.

The J gene is TRBJ1-1, the V gene TRBV2; 8 positions agree with TRBD1. Unmatched junction bases numbered 6, after V lost 3 bases and J lost 0 bases. The CDR3 totals 16 residues. The germline gives CDR1 SNHLY, CDR2 FYNNEI. Written as DNA, the CDR3 is TGTGCCAGCAGTGAGCAGGGGGCGACGATGAACACTGAAGCTTTCTTT. It translates to CASSEQGATMNTEAFF.

The V call is TRBV7-2, the J call TRBJ2-7; 10 positions match TRBD2. J lost 7 bases, V lost 4 bases, and 7 bases had no gene match. Germline CDR1 and CDR2: SGHTA and FQGNSA. The CDR3 totals 14 residues. For the CDR3, the DNA is TGTGCCAGCAGCTACCTAGCGGGAGTGAAAGAGCAGTACTTC. Protein sequence: CASSYLAGVKEQYF.

J is TRBJ1-3 and V is TRBV6-1, with D perhaps matching TRBD1 (5 bases). CDR1 and CDR2 (germline): MNHNS, SASEGT. The CDR3 consists of 16 residues. V lost 4 bases and J lost 0, with 13 bases in between. The CDR3 DNA reads as TGTGCCAGCAGTGGGGTGGGACTAAGCTCTGGAAACACCATATATTTT. It translates to CASSGVGLSSGNTIYF.

CDR3 residues: CASSFQAGGKPQHF. The CDR3 DNA reads as TGTGCCAGCAGTTTCCAAGCCGGAGGGAAGCCCCAGCATTTT. The chain carries TRBV28 and TRBJ1-5, with unresolved D. Trimming cost V 3 bases and J 8 bases, with 14 bases left between them. The CDR3 spans 14 residues. Germline-derived CDR1 and CDR2 are MDHEN and SYDVKM. The variable domain in full, with the rest retrieved from reference TRBV28 and TRBJ1-5, is DVKVTQSSRYLVKRTGEKVFLECVQDMDHENMFWYRQDPGLGLRLIYFSYDVKMKEKGDIPEGYSVSREKKERFSLILESASTNQTSMYLCASSFQAGGKPQHFGDGTRLSIL.

The gene calls are TRBV13 and TRBJ1-2; D perhaps matches TRBD1 (5 bases). This CDR3 contains 13 residues. V shed 0 bases and J shed 8 bases, with 10 bases lying between them. Germline V gene data show CDR1 as PRHDT and CDR2 as FYEKMQ (reference sequence). CDR3 protein: CASSLGRGGGYTF. DNA for the CDR3: TGTGCCAGCAGCTTAGGTCGCGGGGGAGGCTACACCTTC.

This chain uses TRBV5-1 with TRBJ2-3, with D hard to call. Trimming pared 3 bases from V and 3 bases from J, leaving 8 bases between. The germline V gene has CDR1 SGHRS and CDR2 YFSETQ. The CDR3 sequence is 13 residues long. CDR3 protein: CASSSGQTDTQYF. CDR3 bases: TGCGCCAGCAGCTCGGGCCAGACAGATACGCAGTATTTT.

The chain couples TRBV7-9 to TRBJ1-2; 7 bases align to TRBD1. The junction had 9 bases not matched to a gene; V was cut back by 5 bases and J by 6 bases. The CDR3 extends over 14 amino acids. The germline V gene has CDR1 SEHNR and CDR2 FQNEAQ (reference sequence). CDR3 residues: CASSRRQGVHGYTF. The CDR3 DNA sequence: TGTGCCAGCAGCCGAAGACAGGGCGTCCATGGCTACACCTTC.

This chain links TRBV21-1 with TRBJ2-7; TRBD2 was called by the table and not checked on the DNA. TRBV21-1 is a documented pseudogene. The CDR3 contains 11 residues. The CDR3: CASMRRYEQYF. In nucleotides, the CDR3 is TGTGCCAGCATGCGGAGATACGAGCAGTACTTC.